One and the same sample provided the 30 T cell receptor beta chains below, sequenced in a study of STAT5B mutations in CD4+ large granular lymphocyte leukemia. Libraries were prepared by immunoSEQ multiplex PCR; TCRdb keeps only in-frame clonotypes and omits some of them. The sample lists about 34,000 clones; about 76% were seen once. The sequencing input was CD4+ T cells from blood buffy coats. Source of these receptors: a human donor in good health.

The chain employs TRBV5-1 and TRBJ2-1; D remains ambiguous. Looked up from germline, CDR1 is SGHRS and CDR2 is YFSETQ. This CDR3 is 16 amino acids long. V lost 4 bases and J lost 0, with 14 bases in between. The CDR3 DNA reads TGCGCCAGCAGCCCCATCTCTGTCAGCTCCTACAATGAGCAGTTCTTC. Translation: CASSPISVSSYNEQFF.

The chain combines TRBV10-3 with TRBJ2-1; 7 nucleotides agree with TRBD2. Unmatched junction bases numbered 7, after V lost 0 bases and J lost 5 bases. The CDR3 covers 16 residues. Germline V CDR1 and CDR2: ENHRY, SYGVKD. CDR3: CAISESRPGRNNEQFF. As DNA, the CDR3 is TGTGCCATCAGTGAGTCCCGACCCGGGAGGAACAATGAGCAGTTCTTC.

This chain joins TRBV5-6 and TRBJ2-3, with 9 positions matching TRBD1. There are 15 residues in the CDR3. Losses at the gene ends were 4 bases for V and 5 bases for J; bases not matched to a gene: 8. CDR1 and CDR2 from the germline V gene are SGHDT and YYEEEE. The CDR3 region is CASSRSLTGGDTQYF. The CDR3 DNA sequence: TGTGCCAGCAGCCGTAGCCTGACAGGGGGAGATACGCAGTATTTT.

The chain is built from TRBV7-9 and TRBJ2-5; D unresolved. Trimming left V 1 base short and J 5 bases short, with 11 bases between. The CDR3 sequence is 14 residues long. Looked up from germline, CDR1 is SEHNR and CDR2 is FQNEAQ (reference sequence). This CDR3 is CASSLGSDAETQYF. CDR3 DNA: TGTGCCAGCAGCTTAGGATCGGACGCCGAGACCCAGTACTTC.

V is TRBV10-3 and J is TRBJ1-1, with D maybe TRBD1 (6 bases). This CDR3 is 13 amino acids long. Between the trimmed V and J ends, which lost 7 bases and 4 bases, there was a span of 13 bases. Germline values: CDR1 ENHRY, CDR2 SYGVKD. The CDR3 DNA reads TGTGCCATCAAGAGGGGGGGAGGCACTGAAGCTTTCTTT. It yields the protein CAIKRGGGTEAFF.

This chain links TRBV10-1 with TRBJ1-2; D is unresolved. This CDR3 is built from 14 residues. Germline assignment: CDR1 WNHNN and CDR2 SYGVQD (reference sequence). Between the trimmed V and J ends, which lost 6 bases and 3 bases, there was a span of 14 bases. CDR3 nucleotides: TGCGCCAGCAGGGTTACTGGGGAACACTATGGCTACACCTTC. Amino acid sequence: CASRVTGEHYGYTF.

This clone has just a few counts. The V call is TRBV10-3, the J call TRBJ1-5; 9 nucleotides match TRBD1. This CDR3 has 16 residues. The trim removed 0 bases at V and 3 bases at J, leaving 3 bases unmatched. CDR1 is ENHRY, CDR2 SYGVKD, per germline. This CDR3 reads CAISESRTGANQPQHF. The CDR3, as DNA: TGTGCCATCAGTGAGTCCCGGACAGGGGCCAATCAGCCCCAGCATTTT.

This clone appeared a single time. The gene calls are TRBV11-2 and TRBJ2-7; 10 nucleotides agree with TRBD1. V gave up 1 base and J gave up 1 base; unmatched junction bases: 7. The germline gives CDR1 SGHAT, CDR2 FQNNGV. The CDR3 totals 17 residues. CDR3 bases: TGTGCCAGCAGCTTAGGGACAGGGGGTCCTCTTTCCTACGAGCAGTACGTC. As protein: CASSLGTGGPLSYEQYV.

V and J are TRBV5-1 and TRBJ1-1; 7 positions agree with TRBD1. V lost 0 bases, J lost 1 base, and 6 bases stayed unmatched. Germline V CDR1 and CDR2: SGHRS, YFSETQ. CDR3 size: 16 residues. The DNA of the CDR3 is TGCGCCAGCAGCTTGGGCCTACAGGGGCGGAACACTGAAGCTTTCTTT. Its translation is CASSLGLQGRNTEAFF.

The chain links TRBV10-3 to TRBJ2-5, with 7 bases lining up with TRBD1. V was clipped by 10 bases and J by 3 bases; unmatched bases: 11. CDR3 size: 14 residues. The germline CDR1 and CDR2 sequences are ENHRY and SYGVKD. The chain's CDR3 is CATTKGTAEETQYF. In DNA form, the CDR3 reads TGTGCCACAACGAAAGGGACAGCTGAAGAGACCCAGTACTTC.

V gene TRBV5-1 combines with J gene TRBJ2-1, with 7 nucleotides matching TRBD1. Looked up from germline, CDR1 is SGHRS and CDR2 is YFSETQ. The CDR3 covers 15 residues. The V gene end was trimmed by 0 bases and the J gene end by 0 bases; junction bases not matched to a gene: 0. The CDR3 spells CASSLGDSSYNEQFF. CDR3 nucleotide sequence: TGCGCCAGCAGCTTGGGGGACAGCTCCTACAATGAGCAGTTCTTC.

The chain joins TRBV19 to TRBJ2-7; D gene uncertain. The V end was cut by 0 bases, the J end by 4 bases, with 7 bases between. The CDR3 runs to 13 residues. Germline loops: CDR1 LNHDA, CDR2 SQIVND (reference sequence). The DNA for the CDR3 is TGTGCCAGTAGTATAGAGGAAGGGTACGAGCAGTACTTC. Protein product: CASSIEEGYEQYF.

The chain combines TRBV6-1 with TRBJ2-1; possibly TRBD2 for D (6 bases). The CDR3 totals 14 residues. The germline V gene encodes CDR1 MNHNS and CDR2 SASEGT. Trimming pared 4 bases from V and 4 bases from J, leaving 11 bases between. CDR3 sequence: CASSAQEGYNEQFF. The CDR3 region has the DNA TGTGCCAGCAGTGCGCAGGAGGGGTACAATGAGCAGTTCTTC.

This chain links TRBV7-6 with TRBJ2-3; no reliable D call. The CDR3 totals 14 residues. The ends were cut back, 5 bases at V and 0 bases at J, with 9 bases in the middle. Germline V lookup: CDR1 SGHVS, CDR2 FNYEAQ. As DNA, the CDR3 is TGTGCCAGCAGCAAGGCCCCTAGCACAGATACGCAGTATTTT. Amino acid sequence: CASSKAPSTDTQYF.

CDR3 in amino acids: CASSLEGGYEQYF. CDR3 nucleotides: TGCGCCAGCAGCTTGGAAGGCGGCTACGAGCAGTACTTC. This chain joins TRBV5-1 and TRBJ2-7; the D is unclear. The germline V gene has CDR1 SGHRS and CDR2 YFSETQ. The V and J ends lost 0 bases and 3 bases respectively, with 7 bases between them. This CDR3 comprises 13 residues.

The rearrangement links TRBV7-3 to TRBJ1-1; a weak D match, TRBD1 (6 bases). The CDR3 length is 15 residues. Germline assignment: CDR1 SGHTA and CDR2 FQGTGA. V gave up 5 bases and J gave up 5 bases, with 18 bases separating them. The CDR3 DNA sequence: TGTGCCAGCAGCCGGGAGGGGGGAGGCGGGACTGAAGCTTTCTTT. Translation: CASSREGGGGTEAFF. Using reference TRBV7-3 and TRBJ1-1 for the parts outside the CDR3, the full variable domain is GAGVSQTPSNKVTEKGKYVELRCDPISGHTALYWYRQSLGQGPEFLIYFQGTGAADDSGLPNDRFFAVRPEGSVSTLKIQRTERGDSAVYLCASSREGGGGTEAFFGQGTRLTVV.

CDR3 coding DNA: TGTGCCAGCAGCAATCAGGGTACAGAAGGCTACACCTTC. Residues: CASSNQGTEGYTF. The rearrangement links TRBV11-3 to TRBJ1-2; D is possibly TRBD1 (5 bases). The germline V gene encodes CDR1 SGHNT and CDR2 YENEEA. V shed 5 bases and J shed 8 bases, with 15 bases lying between them. The CDR3 consists of 13 residues.

The chain is built from TRBV5-1 and TRBJ1-2; D unresolved. The CDR3 consists of 14 residues. CDR1 and CDR2 (germline): SGHRS, YFSETQ. Deletions cut 4 bases from V and 7 bases from J, with 17 bases between. The CDR3 here is CASSIGEDSGGYTF. The CDR3, as DNA: TGCGCCAGCAGCATTGGAGAAGACTCCGGTGGCTACACCTTC.

The gene calls are TRBV5-6 and TRBJ1-2; D is uncertain. V was shortened by 3 bases and J by 4 bases, with 16 bases between the two germline ends. Germline assignment: CDR1 SGHDT and CDR2 YYEEEE. This CDR3 is built from 15 residues. The CDR3 reads CASSSRPGISYGYTF. CDR3 nucleotide sequence: TGTGCCAGCAGCTCCCGGCCGGGGATTTCCTATGGCTACACCTTC.

The rearrangement links TRBV9 to TRBJ2-7; D is undetermined. From germline, CDR1 is SGDLS and CDR2 YYNGEE. V shed 3 bases and J shed 0 bases, with 16 bases lying between them. CDR3 length: 16 residues. The DNA of the CDR3 is TGTGCCAGCAGCGAGAGTATCGACTTAAACTCCTACGAGCAGTACTTC. It codes for CASSESIDLNSYEQYF.

The chain recombines TRBV7-2 with TRBJ2-5; 9 bases line up with TRBD1. Germline V gene lookup returns CDR1 SGHTA and CDR2 FQGNSA. The CDR3 runs 15 residues. With V trimmed by 5 bases and J by 5 bases, 9 bases remained unmatched. The CDR3 nucleotides read TGTGCCAGCAGCACGGGGACAGGGAGGTTGGAGACCCAGTACTTC. Protein sequence: CASSTGTGRLETQYF.

The V gene is TRBV7-8, the J gene TRBJ1-1; D is possibly TRBD1 (6 bases). Trimming stripped 5 bases from V and 6 bases from J, with 16 bases between. CDR1 SGHVS and CDR2 FQNEAQ come from the germline V gene. The CDR3 is 14 residues long. CDR3 DNA sequence: TGTGCCAGCAGCGGGCTTACAGGGTCTCCTGAAGCTTTCTTT. Residues: CASSGLTGSPEAFF.

The chain uses TRBV5-1 and TRBJ2-5, with 7 positions matching TRBD1. This CDR3 is 16 amino acids long. The germline V gene encodes CDR1 SGHRS and CDR2 YFSETQ. Germline trimming cut 0 bases from V and 4 bases from J; bases unmatched to any gene: 9. This CDR3 is CASSLEGGRPPETQYF. The CDR3 DNA reads TGCGCCAGCAGCTTGGAAGGGGGCCGGCCTCCAGAGACCCAGTACTTC.

The chain joins TRBV6-1 to TRBJ1-5, with D perhaps TRBD1 (5 bases). V was pared by 3 bases and J by 7 bases, with 13 bases between. This CDR3 region has 14 residues. Germline V lookup: CDR1 MNHNS, CDR2 SASEGT. The CDR3 DNA reads TGTGCCAGCAGTGATCGGTCAGGGTGGCAGCCCCAGCATTTT. Amino acid sequence: CASSDRSGWQPQHF.

This clone has only one observation. The V gene is TRBV4-1, the J gene TRBJ2-1; TRBD2 matches at 10 bases. The length of the CDR3 is 16 residues. V dropped 6 bases and J dropped 6; count of bases not matched to a gene: 11. Per germline, CDR1 MGHRA and CDR2 YSYEKL. This CDR3 reads CASSLIAGGRANEQFF. In DNA, the CDR3 is TGCGCCAGCAGTCTCATAGCGGGGGGCCGAGCCAATGAGCAGTTCTTC.

The chain joins TRBV5-1 to TRBJ2-7; D gene uncertain. This CDR3 has 11 amino acids. V dropped 4 bases and J dropped 2 bases, with 4 bases sitting between them. Germline V CDR1 and CDR2: SGHRS, YFSETQ. The CDR3 region has the DNA TGCGCCAGCAGCGGGGCCTACGAGCAGTACTTC. Translated: CASSGAYEQYF.

The rearrangement joins TRBV6-1 to TRBJ2-7, with 8 bases identical to TRBD1. CDR3 length: 14 amino acids. V was pared by 7 bases and J by 6 bases, with 11 bases of the junction left unmatched. In germline, CDR1 is MNHNS, CDR2 SASEGT. The CDR3 here is CASNLMPTGGEQYV. The CDR3 nucleotides read TGTGCCAGCAACTTAATGCCTACAGGGGGCGAGCAGTACGTC.

Note on this clone: Other nucleotide sequences from this sample produce the same CDR3. The chain carries TRBV5-1 and TRBJ2-3; D possibly corresponds to TRBD2 (5 bases). V dropped 0 bases and J dropped 0 bases, with 8 bases sitting between them. The CDR3 sequence is 15 residues long. Germline V CDR1 and CDR2: SGHRS, YFSETQ. The CDR3 DNA is TGCGCCAGCAGCTTGGTTGGCGGGAGCACAGATACGCAGTATTTT. Protein: CASSLVGGSTDTQYF.

This clone was seen only once. The genes are TRBV7-3 and TRBJ1-2; weak D call: TRBD1 (5 bases). Germline V gives CDR1 SGHTA, CDR2 FQGTGA. The CDR3 is 14 amino acids. V lost 4 bases and J lost 6, with 15 bases in between. As DNA, the CDR3 is TGTGCCAGCAGCTCCTCTGGGGGGAGTAATGGCTACACCTTC. Translation: CASSSSGGSNGYTF.

The gene calls are TRBV28 and TRBJ2-6; TRBD1 aligns across 7 bases. Per germline, CDR1 MDHEN and CDR2 SYDVKM. V lost 5 bases and J lost 4; bases outside the gene matches: 14. The length of the CDR3 is 18 residues. CDR3 amino acids: CASSRRQGLGPGANVLTF. The CDR3 DNA sequence: TGTGCCAGCAGTAGAAGACAGGGCCTAGGACCCGGGGCCAACGTCCTGACTTTC.